These T cell receptor beta chains were read from a single sample in a study of OX40 agonist ivuxolimab in advanced cancers. TCRdb keeps only in-frame clones here, not all; method: immunoSEQ multiplex PCR. The repertoire holds around 58,000 clones, with 90% to 95% as singletons. Here the sequenced sample was CD4+ or CD8+ T cells sorted from blood, taken in a trial of the OX40 agonist ivuxolimab. The receptors here all came from an adult with an advanced solid tumor such as melanoma, head and neck, liver or kidney cancer. CDR3s include the opening cysteine and the closing phenylalanine or tryptophan. The D gene is left open where the match is weak. The listing skips clone size in some rows; elsewhere it reads once, few, many or a size class.

-	TRBV4-3	TRBJ2-3	-	CASSQDSRGSTDTQYF	TGCGCCAGCAGCCAAGATTCCCGGGGTAGCACAGATACGCAGTATTTT
TRBD2	TRBV6-1	TRBJ2-7	-	CASSEAWLAGPYEQYF	TGTGCCAGCAGTGAAGCGTGGCTAGCGGGACCCTACGAGCAGTACTTC
TRBD1	TRBV28	TRBJ2-7	-	CASRHLGQGYEQYF	TGTGCCAGCAGGCATCTAGGACAGGGTTACGAGCAGTACTTC
-	TRBV4-3	TRBJ2-7	-	CASGQEGGPSYEQYF	TGCGCCAGCGGCCAAGAGGGGGGCCCCTCCTACGAGCAGTACTTC
-	TRBV9	TRBJ2-1	-	CASNQGELVSDEQFF	TGTGCCAGCAACCAAGGGGAGCTAGTCTCCGATGAGCAGTTCTTC
TRBD1	TRBV2	TRBJ2-7	-	CANGTGVHEQYF	TGTGCCAACGGGACAGGGGTCCACGAGCAGTACTTC
-	TRBV7-9	TRBJ1-1	-	CASSFLDRKAFF	TGTGCCAGCAGCTTTCTAGACAGAAAAGCTTTCTTT
TRBD2	TRBV11-3	TRBJ2-7	-	CASSPLRLAGGTPYEQYF	TGTGCCAGCAGCCCCCTGCGCCTAGCGGGAGGGACCCCCTACGAGCAGTACTTC
-	TRBV11-2	TRBJ2-7	-	CASSFRDSYEQYF	TGTGCCAGCAGCTTTAGAGACTCCTACGAGCAGTACTTC
-	TRBV9	TRBJ2-1	-	CASSVGSGVLFSVYNEQFF	TGTGCCAGCAGCGTAGGTTCGGGGGTACTCTTCTCCGTATACAATGAGCAGTTCTTC
-	TRBV28	TRBJ1-5	-	CASSTPTQGLVWPQHF	TGTGCCAGCAGTACCCCCACCCAGGGCCTAGTTTGGCCCCAGCATTTT
-	TRBV2	TRBJ2-7	-	CASSLGDQKDEQYF	TGTGCCAGCAGCTTAGGGGACCAGAAGGACGAGCAGTACTTC
TRBD2	TRBV7-9	TRBJ2-7	-	CASSAPSGMVDEQYF	TGTGCCAGCAGCGCCCCTAGCGGGATGGTTGACGAGCAGTACTTC
-	TRBV5-6	TRBJ2-2	-	CASSLGPGELFF	TGTGCCAGCAGCTTGGGGCCCGGGGAGCTGTTTTTT
TRBD1	TRBV28	TRBJ2-3	-	CASRLTGAIADTQYF	TGTGCCAGCAGACTGACAGGGGCGATCGCAGATACGCAGTATTTT
-	TRBV5-6	TRBJ2-1	-	CASSLDASYNEQFF	TGTGCCAGCAGCTTGGATGCCTCCTACAATGAGCAGTTCTTC
-	TRBV27	TRBJ2-2	-	CASSLWANTGELFF	TGTGCCAGCAGTTTATGGGCCAACACCGGGGAGCTGTTTTTT
-	TRBV13	TRBJ2-7	-	CASSFNPRYEQYF	TGTGCCAGCAGCTTTAACCCCAGGTACGAGCAGTACTTC
-	TRBV20-1	TRBJ1-1	-	CREGGLGAFF	TGCAGGGAAGGGGGACTTGGCGCTTTCTTT
-	TRBV7-9	TRBJ2-3	-	CASSLILSTEKDTQYF	TGTGCCAGCAGCTTAATTTTATCGACAGAAAAAGATACGCAGTATTTT
-	TRBV11-2	TRBJ1-5	-	CASSLGTGQQPQHF	TGTGCCAGCAGCCTTGGGACGGGTCAACAGCCCCAGCATTTT
-	TRBV7-8	TRBJ2-7	-	CASSLGSSSYEQYF	TGTGCCAGCAGCTTAGGTTCTAGCTCCTACGAGCAGTACTTC
TRBD2	TRBV13	TRBJ2-7	-	CASSSIPLASSYEQYF	TGTGCCAGCAGCTCGATCCCACTAGCGAGTTCCTACGAGCAGTACTTC
-	TRBV4-2	TRBJ1-1	-	CASSQDRVDEAFF	TGTGCCAGCAGCCAAGATCGGGTGGATGAAGCTTTCTTT
TRBD2	TRBV7-7	TRBJ2-7	-	CASSLAGTTEQYF	TGTGCTAGCAGCTTAGCAGGGACTACCGAGCAGTACTTC
-	TRBV15	TRBJ2-7	-	CATSRFSGDSYEQYF	TGTGCCACCAGCAGATTTAGCGGCGACTCCTACGAGCAGTACTTC
TRBD1	TRBV6-5	TRBJ2-7	many	CASIDRGEQYF	TGTGCCAGCATCGACAGGGGCGAGCAGTACTTC
-	TRBV29-1	TRBJ2-5	once	CSVLTGDGETQYF	TGCAGCGTCCTGACAGGTGATGGGGAGACCCAGTACTTC
-	TRBV7-9	TRBJ1-2	-	CASSLEGNSNYGYTF	TGTGCCAGCAGCTTAGAAGGGAACAGTAACTATGGCTACACCTTC
-	TRBV15	TRBJ1-5	-	CATSSRDTRQPQHF	TGTGCCACCAGCAGCCGGGACACCCGGCAGCCCCAGCATTTT
-	TRBV7-9	TRBJ2-7	-	CASSLVSSYEQYF	TGTGCCAGCAGCTTAGTTTCCAGCTACGAGCAGTACTTC
TRBD1	TRBV27	TRBJ1-4	-	CASSPTGGRNEKLFF	TGTGCCAGCAGTCCAACAGGGGGCCGGAATGAAAAACTGTTTTTT
TRBD1	TRBV7-6	TRBJ1-2	-	CASSPGTGGLANYGYTF	TGTGCCAGCAGCCCCGGGACAGGGGGATTGGCTAACTATGGCTACACCTTC
-	TRBV28	TRBJ2-7	-	CASSLELRTHYEQYF	TGTGCCAGCAGTTTAGAACTCCGGACTCACTACGAGCAGTACTTC
TRBD2	TRBV11-2	TRBJ2-2	-	CASSLTGRGIDGELFF	TGTGCCAGCAGCTTAACCGGGAGGGGGATAGACGGGGAGCTGTTTTTT
TRBD2	TRBV9	TRBJ2-2	-	CASSVGGVPGLPTGELFF	TGTGCCAGCAGCGTAGGGGGGGTGCCGGGACTACCCACCGGGGAGCTGTTTTTT